This T cell receptor (beta chain) is from a study of regulatory T cells in long-lasting Graves disease. With iRepertoire HTBI primers and Arm-PCR of CDR3 regions, TCR beta libraries were built. Original analysis: Across samples, 55 to 75 TRBV and some 13 TRBJ segments were found. TCRdb redid the calling of the multiplex PCR reads with MiXCR, one entry per CDR3 protein. The V and J calls and clone size come from TCRdb's table, not from the authors' own analysis. Of hundreds of thousands of distinct CDR3 sequences listed, 16% are singletons. Regarding time point: newly diagnosed GD, antithyroid drugs for less than 3 months. RNA from PBMCs was the source of the TCR library. In its sample, this clonotype was seen once. V gave up 1 base and J gave up 0 bases; unmatched junction bases: 12. The germline V gene has CDR1 SGHDT and CDR2 YYEEEE. The CDR3 is 19 residues long. These same records also appear under a second study, on T cells in Graves' hyperthyroidism and ophthalmopathy. Turning to that study: Model output signaled ophthalmopathy a median 6.5 months ahead of onset.

This rearrangement joins TRBV5-6 to TRBJ1-2, with 10 bases fitting TRBD1. This receptor was identified in a woman in her thirties with Graves disease. The material sequenced was peripheral blood mononuclear cells (PBMCs), taken at new diagnosis, from a patient treated with antithyroid drugs. The CDR3 DNA reads TGTGCCAGCAGCTTGACGGCGACAGGGGGCGCGAATCCTAACTATGGCTACACCTTC. Translated: CASSLTATGGANPNYGYTF.